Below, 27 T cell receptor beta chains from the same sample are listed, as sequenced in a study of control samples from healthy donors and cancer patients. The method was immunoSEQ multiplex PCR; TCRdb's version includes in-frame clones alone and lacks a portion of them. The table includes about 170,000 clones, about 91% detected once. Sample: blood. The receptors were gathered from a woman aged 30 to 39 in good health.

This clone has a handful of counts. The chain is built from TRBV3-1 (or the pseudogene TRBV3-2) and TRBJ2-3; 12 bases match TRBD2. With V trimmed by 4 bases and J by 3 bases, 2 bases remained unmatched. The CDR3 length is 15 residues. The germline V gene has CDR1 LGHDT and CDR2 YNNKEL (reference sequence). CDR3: CASSPGLAGTDTQYF. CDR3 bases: TGTGCCAGCAGCCCCGGACTAGCGGGGACAGATACGCAGTATTTT.

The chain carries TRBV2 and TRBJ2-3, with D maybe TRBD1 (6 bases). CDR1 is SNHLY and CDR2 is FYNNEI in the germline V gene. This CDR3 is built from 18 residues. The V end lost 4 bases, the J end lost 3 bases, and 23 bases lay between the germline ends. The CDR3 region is CASSGDGLTGSRTDTQYF. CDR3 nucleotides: TGTGCCAGCAGTGGGGATGGGTTGACAGGTTCTAGGACAGATACGCAGTATTTT.

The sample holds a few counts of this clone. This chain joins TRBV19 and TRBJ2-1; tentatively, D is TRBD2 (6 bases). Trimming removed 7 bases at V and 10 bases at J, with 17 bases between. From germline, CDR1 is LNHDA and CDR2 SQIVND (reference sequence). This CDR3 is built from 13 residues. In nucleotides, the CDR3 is TGTGCCAGTACCTCCTCGCCGGGGGTCGAGCAGTTCTTC. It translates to CASTSSPGVEQFF.

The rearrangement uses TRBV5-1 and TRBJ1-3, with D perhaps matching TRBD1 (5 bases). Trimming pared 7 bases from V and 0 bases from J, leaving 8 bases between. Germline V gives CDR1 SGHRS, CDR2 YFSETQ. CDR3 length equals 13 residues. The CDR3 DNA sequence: TGCGCCAGCGGGGACGGCTCTGGAAACACCATATATTTT. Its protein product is CASGDGSGNTIYF.

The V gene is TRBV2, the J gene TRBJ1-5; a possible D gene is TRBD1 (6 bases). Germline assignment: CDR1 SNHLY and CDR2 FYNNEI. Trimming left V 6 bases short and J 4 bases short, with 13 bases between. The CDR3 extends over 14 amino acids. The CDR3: CASRLNRVNQPQHF. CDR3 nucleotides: TGTGCCAGCAGGCTTAACAGGGTGAATCAGCCCCAGCATTTT.

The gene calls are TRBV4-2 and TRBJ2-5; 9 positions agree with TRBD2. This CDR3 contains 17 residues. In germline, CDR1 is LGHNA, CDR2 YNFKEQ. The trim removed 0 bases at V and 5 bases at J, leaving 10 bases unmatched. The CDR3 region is CASSQEPQAGGGETQYF. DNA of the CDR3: TGTGCCAGCAGCCAAGAACCACAAGCGGGGGGTGGTGAGACCCAGTACTTC.

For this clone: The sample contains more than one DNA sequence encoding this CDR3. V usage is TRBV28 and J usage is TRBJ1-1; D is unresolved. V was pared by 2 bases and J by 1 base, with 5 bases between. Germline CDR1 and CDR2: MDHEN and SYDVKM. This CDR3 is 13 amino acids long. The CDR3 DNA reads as TGTGCCAGCAGTTTAGGGCGGAACACTGAAGCTTTCTTT. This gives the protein CASSLGRNTEAFF.

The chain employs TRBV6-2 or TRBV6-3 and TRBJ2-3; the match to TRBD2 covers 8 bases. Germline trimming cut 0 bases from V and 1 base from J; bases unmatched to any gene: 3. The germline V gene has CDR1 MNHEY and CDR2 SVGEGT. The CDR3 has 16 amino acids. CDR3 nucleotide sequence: TGTGCCAGCAGTTACTCCACTAGCGGAGGCACAGATACGCAGTATTTT. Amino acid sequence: CASSYSTSGGTDTQYF.

CDR3 sequence: CASSLFYGGADTQYF. As DNA, the CDR3 is TGTGCCAGCAGCTTATTTTACGGGGGGGCAGATACGCAGTATTTT. The chain uses TRBV11-2 and TRBJ2-3; TRBD2 matches at 8 bases. Losses at the gene ends were 2 bases for V and 4 bases for J; bases not matched to a gene: 5. CDR1 is SGHAT and CDR2 is FQNNGV in the germline V gene. The CDR3 consists of 15 residues.

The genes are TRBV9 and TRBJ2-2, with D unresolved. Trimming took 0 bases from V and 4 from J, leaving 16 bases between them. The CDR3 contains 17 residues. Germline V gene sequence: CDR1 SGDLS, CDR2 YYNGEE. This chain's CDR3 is CASSVGASPRATGELFF. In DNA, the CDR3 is TGTGCCAGCAGCGTAGGGGCCAGCCCTCGGGCCACCGGGGAGCTGTTTTTT.

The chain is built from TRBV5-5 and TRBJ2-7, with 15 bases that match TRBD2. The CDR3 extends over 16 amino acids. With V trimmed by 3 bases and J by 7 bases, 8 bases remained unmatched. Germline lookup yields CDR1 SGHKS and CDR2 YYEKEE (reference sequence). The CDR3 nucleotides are TGTGCCAGCAGCTCGGGACTAGCGGGAGGAACGCGTGAGCAGTACTTC. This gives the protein CASSSGLAGGTREQYF.

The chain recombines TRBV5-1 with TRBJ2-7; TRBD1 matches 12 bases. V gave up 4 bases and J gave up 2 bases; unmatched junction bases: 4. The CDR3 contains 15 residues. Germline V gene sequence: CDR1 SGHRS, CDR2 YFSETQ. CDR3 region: CASSRGTGGAYEQYV. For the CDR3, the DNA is TGCGCCAGCAGCCGCGGGACAGGGGGCGCCTACGAGCAGTACGTC.

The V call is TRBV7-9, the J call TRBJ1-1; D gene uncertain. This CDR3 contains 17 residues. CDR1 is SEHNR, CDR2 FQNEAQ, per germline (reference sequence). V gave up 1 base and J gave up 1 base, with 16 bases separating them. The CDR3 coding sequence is TGTGCCAGCAGCTTAGGTGGAGGCTCCCGAAGGAACACTGAAGCTTTCTTT. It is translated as CASSLGGGSRRNTEAFF.

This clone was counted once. The CDR3 bases are TGTGCCAGCAGTGGGGTCAGACAGGTTCGCTCTGGAAACACCATATATTTT. As protein: CASSGVRQVRSGNTIYF. The V and J genes are TRBV2 and TRBJ1-3; perhaps TRBD1 as D (6 bases). This CDR3 is 17 amino acids long. Germline V gives CDR1 SNHLY, CDR2 FYNNEI. V gave up 4 bases and J gave up 0 bases, with 16 bases separating them.

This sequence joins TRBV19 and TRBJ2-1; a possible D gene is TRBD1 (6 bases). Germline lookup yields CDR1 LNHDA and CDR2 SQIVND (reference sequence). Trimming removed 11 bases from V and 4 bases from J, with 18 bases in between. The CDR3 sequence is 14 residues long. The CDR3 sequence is CACKQGVRYNEQFF. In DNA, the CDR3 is TGTGCCTGTAAACAGGGCGTGCGGTACAATGAGCAGTTCTTC.

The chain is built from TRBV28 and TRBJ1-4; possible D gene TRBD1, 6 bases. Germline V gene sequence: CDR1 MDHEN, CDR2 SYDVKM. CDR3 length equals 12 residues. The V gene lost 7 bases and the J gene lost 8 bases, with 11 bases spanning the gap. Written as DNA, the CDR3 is TGTGCCAGCAAACAGGGTTCCGAAAAACTGTTTTTT. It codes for CASKQGSEKLFF.

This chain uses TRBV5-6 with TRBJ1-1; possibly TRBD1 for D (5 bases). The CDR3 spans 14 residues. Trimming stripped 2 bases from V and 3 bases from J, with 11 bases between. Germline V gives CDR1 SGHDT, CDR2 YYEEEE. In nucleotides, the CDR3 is TGTGCCAGCAGCTTCACAAAGGGGTACACTGAAGCTTTCTTT. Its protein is CASSFTKGYTEAFF.

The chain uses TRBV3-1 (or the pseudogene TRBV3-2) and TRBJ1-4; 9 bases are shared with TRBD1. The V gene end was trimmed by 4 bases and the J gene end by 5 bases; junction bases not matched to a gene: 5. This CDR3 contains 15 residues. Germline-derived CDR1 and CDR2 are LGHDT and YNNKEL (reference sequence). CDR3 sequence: CASSLSGTGNEKLFF. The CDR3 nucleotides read TGTGCCAGCAGCCTGTCCGGGACAGGGAATGAAAAACTGTTTTTT.

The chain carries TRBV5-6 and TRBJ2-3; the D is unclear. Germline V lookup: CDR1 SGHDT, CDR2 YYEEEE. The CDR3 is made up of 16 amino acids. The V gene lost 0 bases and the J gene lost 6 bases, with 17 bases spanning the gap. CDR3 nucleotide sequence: TGTGCCAGCAGCTTGGGTGAAGACTCCCGCGGCGATACGCAGTATTTT. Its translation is CASSLGEDSRGDTQYF.

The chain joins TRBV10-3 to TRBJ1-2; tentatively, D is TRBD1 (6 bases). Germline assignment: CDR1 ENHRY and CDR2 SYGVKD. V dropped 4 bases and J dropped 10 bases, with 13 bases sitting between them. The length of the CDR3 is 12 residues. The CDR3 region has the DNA TGTGCCATCAGTGCTTTACAGGGAGACTACACCTTC. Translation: CAISALQGDYTF.

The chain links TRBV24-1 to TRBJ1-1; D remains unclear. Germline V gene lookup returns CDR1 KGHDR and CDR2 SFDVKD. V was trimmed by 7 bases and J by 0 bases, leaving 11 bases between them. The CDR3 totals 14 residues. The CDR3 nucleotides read TGTGCCACCAGATCAACAGAGTTGAACACTGAAGCTTTCTTT. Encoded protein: CATRSTELNTEAFF.

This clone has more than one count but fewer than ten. This CDR3 is CASSEGQGADTQYF. CDR3 nucleotides: TGTGCCAGCAGTGAGGGACAGGGGGCAGATACGCAGTATTTT. The chain combines TRBV6-4 with TRBJ2-3; 11 nucleotides line up with TRBD1. V trimming: 3 bases; J trimming: 4 bases; junction bases outside the gene matches: 0. Germline assignment: CDR1 MRHNA and CDR2 SNTAGT. CDR3 length equals 14 residues.

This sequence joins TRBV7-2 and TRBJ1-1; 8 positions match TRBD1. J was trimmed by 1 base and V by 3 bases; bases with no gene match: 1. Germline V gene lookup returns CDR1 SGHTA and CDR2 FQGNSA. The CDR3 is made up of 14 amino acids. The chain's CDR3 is CASSLGQANTEAFF. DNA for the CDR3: TGTGCCAGCAGCTTGGGACAGGCGAACACTGAAGCTTTCTTT.

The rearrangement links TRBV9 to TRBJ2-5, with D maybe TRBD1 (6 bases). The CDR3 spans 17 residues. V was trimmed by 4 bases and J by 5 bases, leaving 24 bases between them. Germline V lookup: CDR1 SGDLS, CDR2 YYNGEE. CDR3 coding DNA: TGTGCCAGCAGCATTTTCAACGGCAGGGGATTTGGGGAGACCCAGTACTTC. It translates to CASSIFNGRGFGETQYF.

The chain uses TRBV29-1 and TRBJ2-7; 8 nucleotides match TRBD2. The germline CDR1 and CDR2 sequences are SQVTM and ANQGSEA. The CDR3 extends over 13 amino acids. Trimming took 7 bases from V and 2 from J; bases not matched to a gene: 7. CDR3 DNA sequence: TGCAGCGCAAAGACTAGCGCAACCTACGAGCAGTACTTC. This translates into CSAKTSATYEQYF.

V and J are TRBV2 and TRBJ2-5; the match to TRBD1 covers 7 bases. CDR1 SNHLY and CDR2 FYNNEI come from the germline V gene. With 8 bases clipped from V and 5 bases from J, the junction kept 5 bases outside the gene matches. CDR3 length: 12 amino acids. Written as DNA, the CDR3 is TGTGCCAGCGACAGGGTAGGGGAGACCCAGTACTTC. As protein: CASDRVGETQYF.

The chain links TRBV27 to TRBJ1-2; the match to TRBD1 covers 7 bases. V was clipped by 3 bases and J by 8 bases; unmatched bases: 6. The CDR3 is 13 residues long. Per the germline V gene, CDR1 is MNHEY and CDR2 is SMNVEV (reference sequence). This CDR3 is CASSFRQGSGYTF. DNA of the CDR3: TGTGCCAGCAGTTTCCGACAGGGCTCCGGCTACACCTTC.